This TCR beta chain was sequenced during a study of blood T cell repertoires in COVID-19. Study in general: Material from acute and convalescent COVID-19 was sourced from the United States, Italy and Spain.

The V gene end was trimmed by 0 bases and the J gene end by 6 bases; junction bases not matched to a gene: 3. The germline gives CDR1 KGHSH, CDR2 LQKENI. CDR3 length: 15 residues. Using immunoSEQ multiplex PCR, the repertoire was profiled, and TCRdb retains in-frame clones only, with some absent. The data show 380,000 or so clones, 70% to 90% seen once. This sequence originates from a man in his forties with acute or convalescent COVID-19. The chain employs TRBV18 and TRBJ2-2, with TRBD2 identical over 8 bases. The material sequenced was peripheral blood. The CDR3 DNA reads as TGTGCCAGCTCACCACCGCCGCGGGAGGCCGGGGAGCTGTTTTTT. This encodes CASSPPPREAGELFF. Full variable domain (rest looked up from reference TRBV18 and TRBJ2-2): NAGVMQNPRHLVRRRGQEARLRCSPMKGHSHVYWYRQLPEEGLKFMVYLQKENIIDESGMPKERFSAEFPKEGPSILRIQQVVRGDSAAYFCASSPPPREAGELFFGEGSRLTVL.